This entry lists 24 T cell receptor beta chains sequenced from one sample in a study of blood T cells in healthy people across ages. Then a second PCR, running roughly 7 to 11 cycles, was carried out with a sample-barcoded 5' primer and a J-beta primer mix. TCRdb called the 5' RACE reads again in MiXCR, with one record for every CDR3 protein. The sample consists of hundreds of thousands of distinct CDR3 sequences, over 45% of them appearing once. The sample was blood. The source of these receptors is a woman aged 60-70 years in good health.

CDR3 DNA: TGTGCCAGCAGACCCCGACTAGCGGGAAATGAGCAGTACTTC. This sequence encodes CASRPRLAGNEQYF. V and J are TRBV12-3 or TRBV12-4 and TRBJ2-5; 11 nucleotides align to TRBD2. With 6 bases clipped from V and 11 bases from J, the junction kept 11 bases outside the gene matches. CDR3 length equals 14 residues.

This rearrangement joins TRBV20-1 to TRBJ2-1, with TRBD2 matching over 10 bases. Germline V lookup: CDR1 DFQATT, CDR2 SNEGSKA (reference sequence). CDR3 size: 13 residues. Trimming took 3 bases from V and 9 from J; bases not matched to a gene: 5. The CDR3 loop reads CSASTSGKREQFF. The CDR3, as DNA: TGCAGTGCTAGTACTAGCGGGAAGCGTGAGCAGTTCTTC.

This clonotype was seen a handful of times. The rearrangement links TRBV29-1 to TRBJ2-2; D ambiguous. The CDR3 is 13 residues long. CDR1 SQVTM and CDR2 ANQGSEA come from the germline V gene. V lost 4 bases, J lost 1 base, and 7 bases lay in between. This CDR3 is CSVGQQNTGELFF. Here the CDR3 DNA reads TGCAGCGTTGGTCAACAGAACACCGGGGAGCTGTTTTTT.

The CDR3 DNA reads as TGCAGTGCTGCCTTCAATGTAGGGATCAACTATGGCTACACCTTC. It translates to CSAAFNVGINYGYTF. The V call is TRBV20-1, the J call TRBJ1-2; D call uncertain. The CDR3 is 15 residues long. The germline V gene has CDR1 DFQATT and CDR2 SNEGSKA (reference sequence). V was shortened by 5 bases and J by 2 bases, with 18 bases between the two germline ends.

This clonotype was detected only a few times. The chain employs TRBV20-1 and TRBJ2-3, with D perhaps TRBD1 or TRBD2 (5 bases each). V was cut by 4 bases and J by 0 bases, with 14 bases left in between. CDR1 DFQATT and CDR2 SNEGSKA come from the germline V gene (reference sequence). The CDR3 runs to 15 residues. CDR3 in amino acids: CSAKYSGTSTDTQYF. CDR3 in DNA: TGCAGTGCTAAGTATTCCGGGACGAGCACAGATACGCAGTATTTT.

This clonotype has a count of ten or more. The gene calls are TRBV6-2 or TRBV6-3 and TRBJ2-1, with 10 bases matching TRBD2. V lost 2 bases to trimming and J lost 3 bases; unmatched junction nucleotides: 10. The CDR3 extends over 18 amino acids. The V gene's germline CDR1 is MNHEY and CDR2 SVGEGT. In nucleotides, the CDR3 is TGTGCCAGCAGTTACCTTGGTCTAGCGGGAGTTCTCTACAATGAGCAGTTCTTC. Amino acid sequence: CASSYLGLAGVLYNEQFF.

This clonotype came up a few times. The genes are TRBV7-2 and TRBJ2-1; 8 bases are shared with TRBD1. The germline gives CDR1 SGHTA, CDR2 FQGNSA. This CDR3 is 14 amino acids long. V shed 6 bases and J 7 bases; nucleotides not matched to a gene: 8. CDR3 DNA sequence: TGTGCCAGCAGACTCACGGACAGGGATAATGAGCAGTTCTTC. The encoded protein is CASRLTDRDNEQFF.

This clonotype has a handful of counts. V and J are TRBV6-5 and TRBJ2-6, with D unresolved. The germline V and J ends were trimmed by 2 bases and 3 bases, with 11 bases remaining between them. CDR3 length: 16 amino acids. Germline lookup yields CDR1 MNHEY and CDR2 SVGAGI. The chain's CDR3 is CASSYEGSLGANVLTF. CDR3 DNA sequence: TGTGCCAGCAGTTACGAAGGAAGCCTTGGGGCCAACGTCCTGACTTTC.

This clonotype has more than one count but fewer than ten. The chain employs TRBV3-1 and TRBJ1-1; D unclear. Trimming pared 1 base from V and 2 bases from J, leaving 8 bases between. The CDR3 is made up of 14 amino acids. Germline CDR1 LGHDT, CDR2 YNNKEL (reference sequence). The CDR3 coding sequence is TGTGCCAGCAGCCAAGCCATCAGAAACACTGAAGCTTTCTTT. Translated: CASSQAIRNTEAFF. The full variable domain, with the rest looked up from reference TRBV3-1 and TRBJ1-1, is DTAVSQTPKYLVTQMGNDKSIKCEQNLGHDTMYWYKQDSKKFLKIMFSYNNKELIINETVPNRFSPKSPDKAHLNLHINSLELGDSAVYFCASSQAIRNTEAFFGQGTRLTVV.

The chain couples TRBV12-3 or TRBV12-4 to TRBJ1-2, with TRBD1 matching 9 bases. This CDR3 has 15 residues. Trimming removed 2 bases from V and 5 bases from J; junction bases left unmatched: 6. The CDR3: CASSLNRGPGYGYTF. CDR3 DNA: TGTGCCAGCAGTTTAAACAGGGGGCCAGGATATGGCTACACCTTC.

This chain connects TRBV10-3 to TRBJ2-5, with TRBD1 identical over 12 bases. There are 14 residues in the CDR3. Germline assignment: CDR1 ENHRY and CDR2 SYGVKD. Unmatched junction bases numbered 3, after V lost 5 bases and J lost 5 bases. The CDR3 nucleotides read TGTGCCATCAGTCGGGACAGGGGGCACGAGACCCAGTACTTC. This encodes CAISRDRGHETQYF.

This rearrangement joins TRBV7-2 to TRBJ1-1, with TRBD1 identical over 8 bases. The CDR3 extends over 15 amino acids. Trimming removed 4 bases from V and 3 bases from J; junction bases left unmatched: 7. The germline CDR1 and CDR2 sequences are SGHTA and FQGNSA. The CDR3 loop is CASSWTGLLDTEAFF. CDR3 nucleotides: TGTGCCAGCAGCTGGACAGGGTTGCTGGACACTGAAGCTTTCTTT.

In its sample, this clonotype was seen a few times. For the CDR3, the DNA is TGTGCCAGCAGCTTCCCTTCGGGGGGCGCGGCTGAATACGAGCAGTACTTC. This codes for CASSFPSGGAAEYEQYF. The chain carries TRBV7-9 and TRBJ2-7, with D possibly matching TRBD2 (7 bases). Germline-derived CDR1 and CDR2 are SEHNR and FQNEAQ (reference sequence). CDR3 size: 17 residues. V lost 3 bases and J lost 4, with 22 bases in between. The variable domain in full, completed from reference TRBV7-9 and TRBJ2-7, reads DTGVSQNPRHKITKRGQNVTFRCDPISEHNRLYWYRQTLGQGPEFLTYFQNEAQLEKSRLLSDRFSAERPKGSFSTLEIQRTEQGDSAMYLCASSFPSGGAAEYEQYFGPGTRLTVT.

V gene TRBV3-1 combines with J gene TRBJ2-5, with D possibly being TRBD2 (5 bases). Between the trimmed V and J ends, which lost 0 bases and 5 bases, there was a span of 10 bases. Germline CDR1 reads LGHDT; CDR2 reads YNNKEL (reference sequence). The CDR3 is 14 residues long. The CDR3 is CASSQESLAETQYF. The CDR3 DNA reads as TGTGCCAGCAGCCAAGAAAGCCTAGCTGAGACCCAGTACTTC.

In its sample, this clonotype was seen a few times. The V call is TRBV20-1, the J call TRBJ2-7; D perhaps matches TRBD2 (6 bases). Per the germline V gene, CDR1 is DFQATT and CDR2 is SNEGSKA (reference sequence). V lost 5 bases to trimming and J lost 1 base, with 15 bases between them. The CDR3 extends over 14 amino acids. CDR3 loop: CSASSGTESYEQYF. CDR3 coding DNA: TGCAGTGCTTCTTCCGGGACTGAGTCCTACGAGCAGTACTTC.

Here the CDR3 reads CASSAYLGNEQYF. The CDR3 nucleotides are TGTGCCAGCAGTGCCTACTTGGGGAACGAGCAGTACTTC. The chain links TRBV2 to TRBJ2-7; no clear D. CDR3 length: 13 amino acids. V was clipped by 4 bases and J by 5 bases, with 12 bases between them. CDR1 SNHLY and CDR2 FYNNEI come from the germline V gene.

The V gene is TRBV9, the J gene TRBJ2-1; no definite D call. Trimming took off 2 bases at V and 9 bases at J, with 6 bases between the two ends. The CDR3 runs to 11 residues. Germline V CDR1 and CDR2: SGDLS, YYNGEE. CDR3 sequence (DNA): TGTGCCAGCAGCGTGGGGTTTGAGCAGTTCTTC. Its protein is CASSVGFEQFF.

As for this clonotype: The junction and the germline gene differ at one end; a read error may be behind it. The chain combines TRBV20-1 with TRBJ1-2, with a weak D call TRBD1 (5 bases). This CDR3 contains 12 residues. The germline V gene encodes CDR1 DFQATT and CDR2 SNEGSKA (reference sequence). CDR3 region: CSANRGPQGYTF. The CDR3, as DNA: TGCAGCGCTAATAGGGGACCGCAGGGCTACACCTTC.

This chain uses TRBV3-1 with TRBJ2-7, with 10 bases fitting TRBD2. From germline, CDR1 is LGHDT and CDR2 YNNKEL (reference sequence). The CDR3 extends over 19 amino acids. The J segment lost 5 bases and the V segment lost 2 bases, leaving 18 bases of the junction unmatched. CDR3 sequence reads: CASSQPYGESGREPHEQYF. In DNA, the CDR3 is TGTGCCAGCAGCCAACCCTACGGGGAAAGCGGGAGGGAACCCCACGAGCAGTACTTC.

The V call is TRBV27, the J call TRBJ2-1, with TRBD2 identical over 7 bases. Germline values: CDR1 MNHEY, CDR2 SMNVEV (reference sequence). This CDR3 spans 12 amino acids. With V trimmed by 5 bases and J by 15 bases, 10 bases remained unmatched. The CDR3 loop reads CASSTTGLEMFF. Written as DNA, the CDR3 is TGTGCCAGCAGTACAACTGGACTAGAGATGTTCTTC.

The V and J genes are TRBV20-1 and TRBJ1-2; 9 bases match TRBD1. CDR1 and CDR2 from the germline V gene are DFQATT and SNEGSKA (reference sequence). The CDR3 is 14 residues long. Trimming removed 2 bases from V and 7 bases from J; junction bases left unmatched: 8. CDR3 nucleotides: TGCAGTGCTAGAATTGCGGGACAGGGTTTTGGCTACACCTTC. This translates into CSARIAGQGFGYTF.

CDR3 in DNA: TGCGCCAGCAGCCCCGGGACTATAAGGGAGCAGTACTTC. Its translation: CASSPGTIREQYF. This chain joins TRBV4-3 and TRBJ2-5, with 7 bases that match TRBD2. The germline CDR1 and CDR2 sequences are LGHNA and YSLEER. The CDR3 is 13 residues long. V shed 4 bases and J 11 bases; nucleotides not matched to a gene: 10.

The rearrangement joins TRBV7-8 to TRBJ2-4, with D perhaps TRBD2 (5 bases). The J call may be mistaken, given a closer DNA end match to TRBJ2-7. Germline CDR1 and CDR2: SGHVS and FQNEAQ. CDR3 length equals 13 residues. The CDR3 sequence: CASSHRDTYEQYF. In DNA, the CDR3 is TGTGCCAGCAGCCATCGGGATACCTACGAGCAGTACTTC.

The chain couples TRBV20-1 to TRBJ1-2; no definite D call. The V end lost 3 bases, the J end lost 8 bases, and 13 bases lay between the germline ends. Per the germline V gene, CDR1 is DFQATT and CDR2 is SNEGSKA (reference sequence). CDR3 length: 12 residues. The CDR3 spells CSASRGGVGYTF. The DNA of the CDR3 is TGCAGTGCTAGCCGGGGTGGGGTCGGCTACACCTTC.